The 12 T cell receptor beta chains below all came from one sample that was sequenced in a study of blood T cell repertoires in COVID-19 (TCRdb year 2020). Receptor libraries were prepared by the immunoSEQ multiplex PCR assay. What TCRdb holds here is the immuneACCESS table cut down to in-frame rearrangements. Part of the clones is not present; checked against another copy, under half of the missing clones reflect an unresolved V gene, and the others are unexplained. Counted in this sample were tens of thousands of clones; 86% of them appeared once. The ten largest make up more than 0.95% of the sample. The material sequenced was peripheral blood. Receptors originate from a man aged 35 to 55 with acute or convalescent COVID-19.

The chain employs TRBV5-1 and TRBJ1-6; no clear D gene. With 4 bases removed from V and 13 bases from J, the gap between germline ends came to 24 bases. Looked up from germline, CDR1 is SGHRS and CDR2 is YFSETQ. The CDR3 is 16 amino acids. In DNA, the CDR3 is TGCGCCAGCAGCGTTGGAGTAGGCATTTCGGATACCCCCCTCCACTTT. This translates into CASSVGVGISDTPLHF.

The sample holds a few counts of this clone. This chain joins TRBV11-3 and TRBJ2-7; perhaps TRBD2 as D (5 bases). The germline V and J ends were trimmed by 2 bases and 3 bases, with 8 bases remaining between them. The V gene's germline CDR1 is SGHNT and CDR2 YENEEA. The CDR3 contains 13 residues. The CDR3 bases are TGTGCCAGCAGCTTACTCCGGGGCTACGAGCAGTACTTC. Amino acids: CASSLLRGYEQYF.

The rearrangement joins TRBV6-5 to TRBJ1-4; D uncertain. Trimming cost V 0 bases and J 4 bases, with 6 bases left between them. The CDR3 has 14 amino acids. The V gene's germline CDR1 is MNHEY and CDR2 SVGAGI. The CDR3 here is CASSYSQSNEKLFF. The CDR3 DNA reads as TGTGCCAGCAGTTACTCACAGAGTAATGAAAAACTGTTTTTT.

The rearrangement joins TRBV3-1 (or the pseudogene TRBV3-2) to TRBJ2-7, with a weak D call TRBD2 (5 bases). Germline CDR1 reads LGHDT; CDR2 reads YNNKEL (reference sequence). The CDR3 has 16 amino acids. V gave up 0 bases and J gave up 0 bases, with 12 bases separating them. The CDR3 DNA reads TGTGCCAGCAGCCAAGATAAAGGAGGACGCTCCTACGAGCAGTACTTC. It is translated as CASSQDKGGRSYEQYF.

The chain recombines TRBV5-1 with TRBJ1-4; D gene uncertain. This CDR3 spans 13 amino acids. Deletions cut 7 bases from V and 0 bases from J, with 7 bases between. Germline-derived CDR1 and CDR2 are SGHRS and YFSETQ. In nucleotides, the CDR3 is TGCGCCAGCTCAGTCACAACTAATGAAAAACTGTTTTTT. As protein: CASSVTTNEKLFF.

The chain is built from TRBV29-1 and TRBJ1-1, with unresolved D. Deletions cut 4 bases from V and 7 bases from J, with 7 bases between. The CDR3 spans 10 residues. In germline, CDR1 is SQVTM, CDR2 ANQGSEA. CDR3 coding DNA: TGCAGCGTTGGGGAGGGTGAAGCTTTCTTT. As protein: CSVGEGEAFF. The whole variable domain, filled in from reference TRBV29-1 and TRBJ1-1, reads SAVISQKPSRDICQRGTSLTIQCQVDSQVTMMFWYRQQPGQSLTLIATANQGSEATYESGFVIDKFPISRPNLTFSTLTVSNMSPEDSSIYLCSVGEGEAFFGQGTRLTVV.

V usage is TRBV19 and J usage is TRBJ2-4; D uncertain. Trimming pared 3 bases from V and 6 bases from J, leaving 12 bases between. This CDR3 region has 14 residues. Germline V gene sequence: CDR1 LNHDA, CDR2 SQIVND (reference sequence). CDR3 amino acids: CASSIFEERNIQYF. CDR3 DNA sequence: TGTGCCAGTAGTATCTTCGAGGAAAGAAACATTCAGTACTTC.

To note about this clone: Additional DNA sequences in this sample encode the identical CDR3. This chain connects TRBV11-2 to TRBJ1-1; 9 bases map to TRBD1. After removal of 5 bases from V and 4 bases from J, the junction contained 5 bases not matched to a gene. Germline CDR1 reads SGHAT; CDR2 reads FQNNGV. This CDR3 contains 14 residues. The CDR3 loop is CASSPGQGATEAFF. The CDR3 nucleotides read TGTGCCAGCAGCCCGGGACAGGGAGCCACTGAAGCTTTCTTT.

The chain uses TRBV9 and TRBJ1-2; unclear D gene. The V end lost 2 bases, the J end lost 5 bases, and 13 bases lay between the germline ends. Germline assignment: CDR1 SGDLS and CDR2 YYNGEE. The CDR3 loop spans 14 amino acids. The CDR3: CASSVGEGRYGYTF. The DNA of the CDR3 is TGTGCCAGCAGCGTTGGGGAGGGCCGATATGGCTACACCTTC.

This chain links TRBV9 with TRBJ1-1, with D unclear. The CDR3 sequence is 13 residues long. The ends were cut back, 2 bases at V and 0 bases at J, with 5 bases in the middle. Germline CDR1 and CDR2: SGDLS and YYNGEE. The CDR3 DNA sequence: TGTGCCAGCAGCGTGTCCGTGAACACTGAAGCTTTCTTT. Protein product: CASSVSVNTEAFF.

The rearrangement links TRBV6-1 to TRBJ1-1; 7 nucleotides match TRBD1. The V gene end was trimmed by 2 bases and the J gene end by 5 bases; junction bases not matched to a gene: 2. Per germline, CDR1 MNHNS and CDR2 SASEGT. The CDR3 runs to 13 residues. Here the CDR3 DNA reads TGTGCCAGCAGTGAAATGACAGGGACTGAAGCTTTCTTT. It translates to CASSEMTGTEAFF.

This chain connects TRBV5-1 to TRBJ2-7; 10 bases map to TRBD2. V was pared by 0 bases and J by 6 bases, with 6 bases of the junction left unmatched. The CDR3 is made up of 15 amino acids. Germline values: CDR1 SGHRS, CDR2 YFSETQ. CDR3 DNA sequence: TGCGCCAGCAGCTTGGTTACTAGCGGGGACGGCGAGCAGTACTTC. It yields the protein CASSLVTSGDGEQYF.